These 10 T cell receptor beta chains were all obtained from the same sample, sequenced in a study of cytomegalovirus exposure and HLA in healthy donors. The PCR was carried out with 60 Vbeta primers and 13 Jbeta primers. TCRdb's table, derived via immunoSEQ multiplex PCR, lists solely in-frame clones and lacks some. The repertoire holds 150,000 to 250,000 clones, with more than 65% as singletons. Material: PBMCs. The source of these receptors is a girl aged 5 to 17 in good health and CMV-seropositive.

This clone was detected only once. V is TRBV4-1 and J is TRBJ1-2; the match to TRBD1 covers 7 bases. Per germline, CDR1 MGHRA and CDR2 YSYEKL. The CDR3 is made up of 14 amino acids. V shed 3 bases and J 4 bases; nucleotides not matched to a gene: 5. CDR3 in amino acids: CASSQTGPVYGYTF. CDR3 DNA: TGCGCCAGCAGCCAGACAGGGCCCGTCTATGGCTACACCTTC.

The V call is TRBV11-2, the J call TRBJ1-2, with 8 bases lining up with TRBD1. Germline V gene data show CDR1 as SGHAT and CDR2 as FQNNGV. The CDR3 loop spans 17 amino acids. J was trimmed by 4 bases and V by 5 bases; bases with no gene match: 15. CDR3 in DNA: TGTGCCAGCAGCCACTTACTCTCAGGGGGCACGGGCTATGGCTACACCTTC. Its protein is CASSHLLSGGTGYGYTF.

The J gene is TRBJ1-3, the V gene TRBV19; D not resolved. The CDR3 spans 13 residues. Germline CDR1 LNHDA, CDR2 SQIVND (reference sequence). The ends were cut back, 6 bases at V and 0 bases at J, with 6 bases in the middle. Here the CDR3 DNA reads TGTGCCAGTAGGTGGGCCTCTGGAAACACCATATATTTT. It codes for CASRWASGNTIYF. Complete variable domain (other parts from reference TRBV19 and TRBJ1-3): DGGITQSPKYLFRKEGQNVTLSCEQNLNHDAMYWYRQDPGQGLRLIYYSQIVNDFQKGDIAEGYSVSREKKESFPLTVTSAQKNPTAFYLCASRWASGNTIYFGEGSWLTVV.

CDR3 in DNA: TGCAGCGTTGAAGATCGACTGAAGAGTGCAGAAGATACGCAGTATTTT. As protein: CSVEDRLKSAEDTQYF. This chain connects TRBV29-1 to TRBJ2-3; no clear D. In germline, CDR1 is SQVTM, CDR2 ANQGSEA. The CDR3 consists of 16 residues. Trimming stripped 0 bases from V and 5 bases from J, with 18 bases between.

CDR3 region: CASSRDYEQPQHF. For the CDR3, the DNA is TGTGCCAGCTCACGGGACTACGAACAGCCCCAGCATTTT. The chain employs TRBV18 and TRBJ1-5, with D perhaps matching TRBD1 (5 bases). Germline lookup yields CDR1 KGHSH and CDR2 LQKENI. V lost 4 bases and J lost 7, with 11 bases in between. The CDR3 has 13 residues.

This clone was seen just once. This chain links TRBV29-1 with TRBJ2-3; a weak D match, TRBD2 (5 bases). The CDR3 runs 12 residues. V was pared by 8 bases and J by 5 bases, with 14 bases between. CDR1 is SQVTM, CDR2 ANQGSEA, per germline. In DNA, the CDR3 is TGCAGCACCCCCCGGGGTTTAGATACGCAGTATTTT. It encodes CSTPRGLDTQYF.

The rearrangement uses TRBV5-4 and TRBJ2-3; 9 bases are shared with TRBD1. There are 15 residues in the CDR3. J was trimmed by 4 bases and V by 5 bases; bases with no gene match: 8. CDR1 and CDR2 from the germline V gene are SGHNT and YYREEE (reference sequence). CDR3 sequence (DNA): TGTGCCAGCAGTAGCCGGGACAGGGCATCAGATACGCAGTATTTT. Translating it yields CASSSRDRASDTQYF. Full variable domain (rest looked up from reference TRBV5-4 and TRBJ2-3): ETGVTQSPTHLIKTRGQQVTLRCSSQSGHNTVSWYQQALGQGPQFIFQYYREEENGRGNFPPRFSGLQFPNYSSELNVNALELDDSALYLCASSSRDRASDTQYFGPGTRLTVL.

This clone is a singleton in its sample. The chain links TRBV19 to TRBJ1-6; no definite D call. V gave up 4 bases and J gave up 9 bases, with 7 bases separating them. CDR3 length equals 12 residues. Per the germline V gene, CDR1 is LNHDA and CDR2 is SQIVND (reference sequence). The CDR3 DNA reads TGTGCCAGTAGTACCCGTGTTTCACCCCTCCACTTT. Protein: CASSTRVSPLHF. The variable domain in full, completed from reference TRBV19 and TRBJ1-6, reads DGGITQSPKYLFRKEGQNVTLSCEQNLNHDAMYWYRQDPGQGLRLIYYSQIVNDFQKGDIAEGYSVSREKKESFPLTVTSAQKNPTAFYLCASSTRVSPLHFGNGTRLTVT.

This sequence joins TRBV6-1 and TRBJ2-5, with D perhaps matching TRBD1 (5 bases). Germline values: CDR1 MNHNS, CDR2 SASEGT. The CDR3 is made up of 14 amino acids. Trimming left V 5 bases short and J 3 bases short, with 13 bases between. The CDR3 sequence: CASSTRQRKETQYF. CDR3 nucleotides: TGTGCCAGCAGTACCCGACAGCGAAAAGAGACCCAGTACTTC.

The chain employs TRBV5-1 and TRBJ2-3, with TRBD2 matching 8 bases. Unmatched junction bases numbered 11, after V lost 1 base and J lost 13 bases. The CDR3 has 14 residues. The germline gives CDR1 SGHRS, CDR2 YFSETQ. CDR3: CASSLPSGGQREYF. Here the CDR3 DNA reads TGCGCCAGCAGCTTGCCCAGCGGGGGCCAAAGAGAGTATTTT.